What follows are 27 T cell receptor beta chains derived from one specimen sequenced in a study of blood T cell repertoires in COVID-19 (dated by TCRdb to 2018 to 2020). Library prep was done by the immunoSEQ multiplex PCR assay. TCRdb mirrors the immuneACCESS table, restricted to in-frame sequences. Some clones are absent from its copies; in checked studies, under half trace to an unresolved V gene, and the reason for the others is unknown. In all, the sample holds 150,000 to 200,000 clones, and about 85% of those were seen once. The ten largest clones add up to about 3.5% of the sample. The sample was peripheral blood. All receptors come from a human donor with acute or convalescent COVID-19. The donor label of this sample is uncertain.

The chain couples TRBV2 to TRBJ2-6, with D perhaps TRBD2 (5 bases). The CDR3 loop spans 16 amino acids. Germline CDR1 and CDR2: SNHLY and FYNNEI. V was clipped by 6 bases and J by 0 bases, with 12 bases between them. The CDR3 sequence: CASSGESSSGANVLTF. Here the CDR3 DNA reads TGTGCCAGCAGCGGGGAGTCTAGCTCTGGGGCCAACGTCCTGACTTTC.

The V gene is TRBV27, the J gene TRBJ2-3, with D unresolved. CDR1 and CDR2 (germline): MNHEY, SMNVEV (reference sequence). The V end lost 6 bases, the J end lost 1 base, and 14 bases lay between the germline ends. The CDR3 is made up of 15 amino acids. The DNA of the CDR3 is TGTGCCAGCAGCCAACTCCCTCCGGGCACAGATACGCAGTATTTT. Amino acid sequence: CASSQLPPGTDTQYF.

The chain links TRBV2 to TRBJ2-3; unclear D gene. This CDR3 spans 14 amino acids. Trimming left V 3 bases short and J 2 bases short, with 9 bases between. CDR1 and CDR2 from the germline V gene are SNHLY and FYNNEI. The CDR3 region is CASSDSRVTDTQYF. The CDR3 DNA follows: TGTGCCAGCAGTGATAGCAGAGTCACAGATACGCAGTATTTT.

J is TRBJ2-5 and V is TRBV4-1; 7 positions agree with TRBD1. CDR1 is MGHRA and CDR2 is YSYEKL in the germline V gene. The junction had 9 bases not matched to a gene; V was cut back by 0 bases and J by 8 bases. This CDR3 spans 15 amino acids. CDR3: CASSQDRQGQTTQYF. CDR3 sequence (DNA): TGCGCCAGCAGCCAAGATCGACAGGGTCAAACAACCCAGTACTTC.

This sequence joins TRBV7-2 and TRBJ2-5, with D perhaps TRBD1 (5 bases). CDR1 is SGHTA and CDR2 is FQGNSA in the germline V gene. This CDR3 is built from 13 residues. Deletions cut 5 bases from V and 3 bases from J, with 10 bases between. CDR3 loop: CASSLDRKETQYF. CDR3 in DNA: TGTGCCAGCAGCCTAGACAGAAAAGAGACCCAGTACTTC. The entire variable domain, with the rest obtained from reference TRBV7-2 and TRBJ2-5, is as follows: GAGVSQSPSNKVTEKGKDVELRCDPISGHTALYWYRQSLGQGLEFLIYFQGNSAPDKSGLPSDRFSAERTGGSVSTLTIQRTQQEDSAVYLCASSLDRKETQYFGPGTRLLVL.

This chain joins TRBV11-3 and TRBJ1-3; 7 bases are shared with TRBD1. The CDR3 totals 18 residues. With 2 bases clipped from V and 0 bases from J, the junction kept 10 bases outside the gene matches. Per the germline V gene, CDR1 is SGHNT and CDR2 is YENEEA. The CDR3 loop reads CASSLLQGFTYSGNTIYF. The CDR3 nucleotides read TGTGCCAGCAGCTTACTACAGGGGTTCACCTACTCTGGAAACACCATATATTTT.

The chain carries TRBV9 and TRBJ2-7; weak D call: TRBD2 (5 bases). Trimming shortened V by 2 bases and J by 6 bases, and 15 bases separated the two germline ends. Germline CDR1 SGDLS, CDR2 YYNGEE. CDR3 size: 14 residues. CDR3 nucleotide sequence: TGTGCCAGCAGCGTGGCCGTGAGGGCCGGCGAGCAGTACTTC. Encoded protein: CASSVAVRAGEQYF. Full variable domain (outside the CDR3, taken from reference TRBV9 and TRBJ2-7): DSGVTQTPKHLITATGQRVTLRCSPRSGDLSVYWYQQSLDQGLQFLIQYYNGEERAKGNILERFSAQQFPDLHSELNLSSLELGDSALYFCASSVAVRAGEQYFGPGTRLTVT.

The table lists this clone with a few counts. The chain combines TRBV20-1 with TRBJ2-7; D might be TRBD2 (6 bases). V lost 3 bases, J lost 3 bases, and 12 bases lay in between. Germline CDR1 and CDR2: DFQATT and SNEGSKA (reference sequence). The CDR3 extends over 13 amino acids. The CDR3 reads CSASWRVGYEQYF. In nucleotides, the CDR3 is TGCAGTGCTAGTTGGAGGGTGGGCTACGAGCAGTACTTC.

The chain links TRBV7-2 to TRBJ1-1; maybe TRBD1 (6 bases). This CDR3 region has 14 residues. Germline loops: CDR1 SGHTA, CDR2 FQGNSA. V was clipped by 5 bases and J by 4 bases, with 14 bases between them. The CDR3 DNA is TGTGCCAGCAGCAACAACAGGGTCCGCACTGAAGCTTTCTTT. It translates to CASSNNRVRTEAFF.

This chain joins TRBV7-9 and TRBJ2-2; 8 nucleotides align to TRBD2. Germline loops: CDR1 SEHNR, CDR2 FQNEAQ (reference sequence). The CDR3 spans 16 residues. V lost 5 bases and J lost 2; bases outside the gene matches: 7. CDR3 nucleotides: TGTGCCAGCAGCCCAACTAGCGGCTATAACACCGGGGAGCTGTTTTTT. It is translated as CASSPTSGYNTGELFF.

As DNA, the CDR3 is TGTGCCAGCAGCTCCCCCCGGGACAGCTACAATGAGCAGTTCTTC. It codes for CASSSPRDSYNEQFF. V is TRBV5-4 and J is TRBJ2-1; TRBD1 matches at 7 bases. The junction had 6 bases not matched to a gene; V was cut back by 3 bases and J by 3 bases. The CDR3 is 15 residues long. Per the germline V gene, CDR1 is SGHNT and CDR2 is YYREEE (reference sequence).

The chain combines TRBV12-3 or TRBV12-4 with TRBJ2-1; D unclear. V lost 1 base and J lost 10, with 2 bases in between. This CDR3 is 10 amino acids long. CDR3 residues: CASSLVEQFF. CDR3 bases: TGTGCCAGCAGTTTAGTAGAGCAGTTCTTC.

The V and J genes are TRBV30 and TRBJ1-2; TRBD1 matches 7 bases. Per germline, CDR1 GTSNPN and CDR2 SVGIG (reference sequence). Losses at the gene ends were 4 bases for V and 1 base for J; bases not matched to a gene: 12. CDR3 length equals 16 residues. CDR3 coding DNA: TGTGCCTGGAATACTCCCGGGACAGCGTATAACTATGGCTACACCTTC. Translation gives CAWNTPGTAYNYGYTF.

The chain links TRBV6-5 to TRBJ2-3, with 9 positions matching TRBD1. Germline trimming cut 5 bases from V and 3 bases from J; bases unmatched to any gene: 3. This CDR3 has 14 amino acids. Germline CDR1 and CDR2: MNHEY and SVGAGI. CDR3 nucleotide sequence: TGTGCCAGCAGTAGGACAGGGGTGACAGATACGCAGTATTTT. Translating it yields CASSRTGVTDTQYF.

The gene calls are TRBV6-4 and TRBJ2-1; TRBD2 aligns across 15 bases. Trimming removed 2 bases from V and 7 bases from J; junction bases left unmatched: 0. Germline V lookup: CDR1 MRHNA, CDR2 SNTAGT. This CDR3 spans 15 amino acids. CDR3 sequence reads: CASSDGLAGGNEQFF. The CDR3 nucleotides are TGTGCCAGCAGTGACGGACTAGCGGGGGGGAATGAGCAGTTCTTC.

The chain has TRBV5-5 and TRBJ2-7; TRBD2 is a possible D gene (5 bases). CDR1 is SGHKS, CDR2 YYEKEE, per germline (reference sequence). The CDR3 contains 14 residues. V shed 0 bases and J shed 2 bases, with 9 bases lying between them. The CDR3 loop reads CASSLAQRAYEQYF. The CDR3, as DNA: TGTGCCAGCAGCTTGGCCCAGAGGGCCTACGAGCAGTACTTC.

A single count supports this clone. V and J are TRBV7-9 and TRBJ2-5, with TRBD2 matching 9 bases. The CDR3 extends over 16 amino acids. Per germline, CDR1 SEHNR and CDR2 FQNEAQ (reference sequence). V shed 5 bases and J 1 base; nucleotides not matched to a gene: 8. Here the CDR3 DNA reads TGTGCCAGCAGCGTCAATAGCGGGGGACCCCAAGAGACCCAGTACTTC. It yields the protein CASSVNSGGPQETQYF.

This clone was seen just once. V is TRBV7-5 and J is TRBJ1-2. TRBV7-5 is classified as a pseudogene. The CDR3 is 12 amino acids. CDR3 amino acids: CARSLLCAGYTF. The CDR3 coding sequence is TGTGCCAGAAGCTTATTATGCGCTGGCTACACCTTC.

V gene TRBV14 combines with J gene TRBJ2-1; D perhaps matches TRBD1 (5 bases). The germline CDR1 and CDR2 sequences are SGHDN and FVKESK. The CDR3 runs 13 residues. Trimming removed 4 bases from V and 5 bases from J, with 9 bases in between. CDR3 loop: CASSPRQNNEQFF. CDR3 sequence (DNA): TGTGCCAGCAGCCCCCGACAGAACAATGAGCAGTTCTTC.

The chain carries TRBV15 and TRBJ1-5; 9 positions agree with TRBD1. Germline CDR1 is LNHNV and CDR2 is YYDKDF (reference sequence). The CDR3 extends over 14 amino acids. The J segment lost 7 bases and the V segment lost 2 bases, leaving 3 bases of the junction unmatched. The CDR3, as DNA: TGTGCCACCAGCAGAACAGGGGGCCGACAGCCCCAGCATTTT. Its protein product is CATSRTGGRQPQHF.

The V gene is TRBV5-4, the J gene TRBJ1-4; 7 nucleotides line up with TRBD1. The V and J ends lost 2 bases and 7 bases, in that order; junction bases with no gene match: 5. The CDR3 runs 14 residues. The V gene's germline CDR1 is SGHNT and CDR2 YYREEE (reference sequence). The CDR3, as DNA: TGTGCCAGCAGCTTACAGGGGCTAGGTGAAAAACTGTTTTTT. Encoded protein: CASSLQGLGEKLFF.

The J gene is TRBJ1-2, the V gene TRBV7-2; no reliable D call. This CDR3 spans 15 amino acids. The germline gives CDR1 SGHTA, CDR2 FQGNSA. The V end lost 1 base, the J end lost 5 bases, and 14 bases lay between the germline ends. The DNA of the CDR3 is TGTGCCAGCAGCTTAGTTGGCAGGTTTCGATATGGCTACACCTTC. Its protein product is CASSLVGRFRYGYTF.

This chain uses TRBV27 with TRBJ2-3; D gene unclear. Germline V CDR1 and CDR2: MNHEY, SMNVEV (reference sequence). The CDR3 consists of 13 residues. V lost 3 bases and J lost 5, with 9 bases in between. CDR3 sequence: CASSLVNGDTQYF. Written as DNA, the CDR3 is TGTGCCAGCAGTTTGGTAAACGGAGATACGCAGTATTTT.

The rearrangement links TRBV4-3 to TRBJ1-6; perhaps TRBD1 as D (5 bases). CDR3 size: 16 residues. CDR1 is LGHNA and CDR2 is YSLEER in the germline V gene. The germline V and J ends were trimmed by 4 bases and 6 bases, with 16 bases remaining between them. CDR3 amino acids: CASSPGGGVPNSPLHF. In nucleotides, the CDR3 is TGCGCCAGCAGCCCCGGAGGAGGGGTCCCTAATTCACCCCTCCACTTT.

The chain carries TRBV9 and TRBJ2-3, with 10 bases identical to TRBD2. Germline lookup yields CDR1 SGDLS and CDR2 YYNGEE. This CDR3 has 16 residues. Trimming cost V 4 bases and J 6 bases; bases outside gene matches: 11. The CDR3 spells CASSPRSGGVGDTQYF. As DNA, the CDR3 is TGTGCCAGCAGCCCCCGCAGCGGGGGGGTAGGGGATACGCAGTATTTT.

As regards this clone: One end of the junction is discordant with germline, which a read error may explain. The chain is built from TRBV9 and TRBJ2-1, with D maybe TRBD1 (6 bases). The CDR3 loop spans 14 amino acids. CDR1 and CDR2 (germline): SGDLS, YYNGEE. CDR3 region: CASTGQSSHNEQFF. DNA for the CDR3: TGTGCCAGCACCGGACAGTCCTCCCACAATGAGCAGTTCTTC. The full variable domain, its missing parts supplied by reference TRBV9 and TRBJ2-1, is DSGVTQTPKHLITATGQRVTLRCSPRSGDLSVYWYQQSLDQGLQFLIQYYNGEERAKGNILERFSAQQFPDLHSELNLSSLELGDSALYFCASTGQSSHNEQFFGPGTRLTVL.

The rearrangement links TRBV27 to TRBJ2-1, with D perhaps TRBD2 (6 bases). The CDR3 is made up of 17 amino acids. Trimming left V 2 bases short and J 0 bases short, with 14 bases between. CDR1 is MNHEY and CDR2 is SMNVEV in the germline V gene (reference sequence). The CDR3 region has the DNA TGTGCCAGCAGTTTACGAACTAGCCCTAGCTCCTACAATGAGCAGTTCTTC. It specifies CASSLRTSPSSYNEQFF.